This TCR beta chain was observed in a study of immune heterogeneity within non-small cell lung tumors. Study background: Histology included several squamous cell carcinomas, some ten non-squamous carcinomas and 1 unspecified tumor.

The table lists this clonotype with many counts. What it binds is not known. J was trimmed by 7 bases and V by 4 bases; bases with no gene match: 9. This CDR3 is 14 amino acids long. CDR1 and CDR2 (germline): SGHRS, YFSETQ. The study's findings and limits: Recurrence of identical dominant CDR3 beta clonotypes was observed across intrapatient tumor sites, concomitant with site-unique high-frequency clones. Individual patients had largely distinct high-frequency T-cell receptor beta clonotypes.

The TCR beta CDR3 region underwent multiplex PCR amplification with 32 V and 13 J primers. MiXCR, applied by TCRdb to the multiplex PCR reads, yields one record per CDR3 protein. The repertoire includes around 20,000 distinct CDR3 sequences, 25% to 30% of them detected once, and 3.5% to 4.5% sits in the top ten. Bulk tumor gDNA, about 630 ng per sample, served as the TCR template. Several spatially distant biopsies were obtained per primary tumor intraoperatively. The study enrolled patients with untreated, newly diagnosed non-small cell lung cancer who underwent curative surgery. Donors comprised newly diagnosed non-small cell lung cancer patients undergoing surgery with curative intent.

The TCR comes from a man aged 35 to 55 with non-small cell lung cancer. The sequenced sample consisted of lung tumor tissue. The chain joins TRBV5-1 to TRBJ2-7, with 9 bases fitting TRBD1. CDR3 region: CASSNGDRAGEQYF. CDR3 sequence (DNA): TGCGCCAGCAGCAATGGGGACAGGGCGGGGGAGCAGTACTTC.